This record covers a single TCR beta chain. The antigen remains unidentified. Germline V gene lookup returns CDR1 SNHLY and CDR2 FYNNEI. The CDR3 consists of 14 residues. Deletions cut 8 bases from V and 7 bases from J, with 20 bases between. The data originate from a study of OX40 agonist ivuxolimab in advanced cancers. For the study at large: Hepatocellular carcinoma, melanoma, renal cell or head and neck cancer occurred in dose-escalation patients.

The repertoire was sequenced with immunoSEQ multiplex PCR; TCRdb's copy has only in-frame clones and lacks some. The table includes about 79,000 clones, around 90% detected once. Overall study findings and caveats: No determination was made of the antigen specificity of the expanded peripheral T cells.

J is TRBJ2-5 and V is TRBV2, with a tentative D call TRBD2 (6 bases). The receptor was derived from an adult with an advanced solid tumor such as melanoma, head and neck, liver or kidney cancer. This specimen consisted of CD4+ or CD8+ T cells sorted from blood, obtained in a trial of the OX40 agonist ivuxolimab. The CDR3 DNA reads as TGTGCCAGCGGCGAGACTAGGCAGGGCGGGACCCAGTACTTC. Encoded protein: CASGETRQGGTQYF.